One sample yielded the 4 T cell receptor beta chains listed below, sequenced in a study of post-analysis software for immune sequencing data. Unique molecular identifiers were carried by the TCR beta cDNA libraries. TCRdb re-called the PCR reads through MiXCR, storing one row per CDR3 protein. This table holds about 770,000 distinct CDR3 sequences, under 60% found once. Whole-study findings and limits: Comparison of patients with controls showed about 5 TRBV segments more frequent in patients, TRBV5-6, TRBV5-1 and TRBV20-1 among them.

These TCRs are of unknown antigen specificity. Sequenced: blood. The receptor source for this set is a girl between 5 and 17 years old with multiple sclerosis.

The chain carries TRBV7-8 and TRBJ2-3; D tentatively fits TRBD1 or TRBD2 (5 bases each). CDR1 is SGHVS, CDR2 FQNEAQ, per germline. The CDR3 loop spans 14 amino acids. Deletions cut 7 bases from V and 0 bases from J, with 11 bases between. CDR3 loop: CASNRDLSTDTQYF. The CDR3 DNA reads TGTGCCAGCAACCGGGACCTAAGCACAGATACGCAGTATTTT.

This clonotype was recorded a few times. CDR3 nucleotides: TGCGCCAGCAGCCAATCGGACGTGTACGAGCAGTACTTC. It codes for CASSQSDVYEQYF. The chain has TRBV4-1 and TRBJ2-5; D is undetermined. The end of the DNA fits TRBJ2-7 better, so the J call may be wrong. CDR1 is MGHRA, CDR2 YSYEKL, per germline. The CDR3 extends over 13 amino acids.

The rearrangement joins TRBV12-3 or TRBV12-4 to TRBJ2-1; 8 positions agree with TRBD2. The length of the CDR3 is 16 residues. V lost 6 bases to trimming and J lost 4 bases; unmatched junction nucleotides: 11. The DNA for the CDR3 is TGTGCCAGCAGCCCCACTACTAGCGGAGATTACAATGAGCAGTTCTTC. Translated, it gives CASSPTTSGDYNEQFF.

The CDR3 DNA reads as TGTGCCAGCAGCCCTAGAGGGCCACAGGACGAGCAGTACTTC. Protein sequence: CASSPRGPQDEQYF. V is TRBV14 and J is TRBJ2-7; D possibly matches TRBD1 or TRBD2 (5 bases each). The V and J ends lost 4 bases and 5 bases respectively, with 15 bases between them. Germline lookup yields CDR1 SGHDN and CDR2 FVKESK. The CDR3 is made up of 14 amino acids.